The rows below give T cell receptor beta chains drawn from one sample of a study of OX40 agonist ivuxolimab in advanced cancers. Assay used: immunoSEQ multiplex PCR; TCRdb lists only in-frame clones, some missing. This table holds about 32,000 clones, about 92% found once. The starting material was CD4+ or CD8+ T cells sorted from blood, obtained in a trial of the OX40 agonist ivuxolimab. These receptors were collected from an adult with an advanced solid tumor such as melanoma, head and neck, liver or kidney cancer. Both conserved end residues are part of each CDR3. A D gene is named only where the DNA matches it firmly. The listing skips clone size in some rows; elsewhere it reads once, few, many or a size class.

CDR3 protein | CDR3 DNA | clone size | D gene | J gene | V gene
CSVVPDGSWGGYTF | TGCAGCGTTGTGCCGGACGGCTCTTGGGGAGGCTACACCTTC | - | - | TRBJ1-2 | TRBV29-1
CASSLDWGLAPMSTDTQYF | TGTGCCAGCAGCTTGGATTGGGGACTAGCGCCAATGAGCACAGATACGCAGTATTTT | - | TRBD2 | TRBJ2-3 | TRBV5-6
CASRAGSLFRNTEAFF | TGTGCCAGTAGAGCAGGGTCTCTCTTTAGGAACACTGAAGCTTTCTTT | - | - | TRBJ1-1 | TRBV19
CAWSVPTSGGPGSQYF | TGTGCCTGGAGTGTACCGACTAGCGGGGGGCCGGGATCGCAGTATTTT | - | TRBD2 | TRBJ2-3 | TRBV30
CASSGWTGEGSYNEQFF | TGTGCCAGCAGCGGGTGGACAGGGGAAGGCTCCTACAATGAGCAGTTCTTC | - | TRBD1 | TRBJ2-1 | TRBV7-9
CASSQAGGDEQFF | TGCGCCAGCAGCCAAGCCGGGGGGGATGAGCAGTTCTTC | - | TRBD2 | TRBJ2-1 | TRBV4-1
CASSLVGTYEQYF | TGTGCCAGCAGCTTAGTTGGAACCTACGAGCAGTACTTC | - | - | TRBJ2-7 | TRBV11-1
CATSASGNTIYF | TGTGCCACCAGCGCCTCTGGAAACACCATATATTTT | - | - | TRBJ1-3 | TRBV28
CASSFDPGLAGMSTDTQYF | TGTGCCAGCAGTTTCGATCCGGGACTAGCGGGAATGAGCACAGATACGCAGTATTTT | - | TRBD2 | TRBJ2-3 | TRBV28
CASNLGGTPYEQYF | TGTGCCAGCAATTTAGGTGGTACCCCCTACGAGCAGTACTTC | - | - | TRBJ2-7 | TRBV7-9
CASSIGSYYQPQHF | TGTGCCAGTAGTATTGGGTCCTATTATCAGCCCCAGCATTTT | - | - | TRBJ1-5 | TRBV19
CASSLQGGIISYEQYF | TGCGCCAGCAGTTTACAGGGGGGGATCATCTCCTACGAGCAGTACTTC | - | - | TRBJ2-7 | TRBV4-1
CASSPAGAGQYF | TGTGCCAGCAGTCCCGCGGGGGCCGGGCAGTACTTC | - | - | TRBJ2-7 | TRBV25-1
CASTVAGGSTDTQYF | TGTGCCAGCACCGTAGCGGGGGGAAGCACAGATACGCAGTATTTT | - | TRBD2 | TRBJ2-3 | TRBV27
CASSLRFWLAAYNEQFF | TGTGCCAGCAGCTTAAGGTTTTGGCTAGCGGCTTACAATGAGCAGTTCTTC | - | TRBD2 | TRBJ2-1 | TRBV7-9
CASTSGTMGDTQYF | TGTGCCAGCACCTCTGGCACTATGGGTGATACGCAGTATTTT | - | - | TRBJ2-3 | TRBV27
CASSIDPAGGPYNEQFF | TGTGCCAGTAGTATAGATCCAGCGGGAGGCCCCTACAATGAGCAGTTCTTC | - | TRBD2 | TRBJ2-1 | TRBV19
CSVEDLVSYNEQFF | TGCAGCGTTGAAGATCTAGTCTCCTACAATGAGCAGTTCTTC | once | - | TRBJ2-1 | TRBV29-1
CASSQEGSSGTYEQFF | TGTGCCAGCAGCCAAGAAGGGTCTAGCGGGACGTATGAGCAGTTCTTC | - | TRBD2 | TRBJ2-1 | TRBV4-2
CASSFRDSTYEQYF | TGTGCCAGCAGTTTTCGGGACAGCACCTACGAGCAGTACTTC | - | TRBD1 | TRBJ2-7 | TRBV6-5
CAWSASGTGESEAFF | TGTGCCTGGAGTGCCTCCGGGACAGGGGAATCTGAAGCTTTCTTT | - | TRBD1 | TRBJ1-1 | TRBV30
CASSLGGRPHEQYF | TGTGCCAGCAGCTTGGGAGGCAGGCCCCACGAGCAGTACTTC | - | - | TRBJ2-7 | TRBV5-8
CASSSRGLGTEAFF | TGTGCCAGCAGTTCGAGGGGGCTCGGTACTGAAGCTTTCTTT | - | TRBD1 | TRBJ1-1 | TRBV2
CASSFTSGSYEQYF | TGTGCCAGTAGTTTTACTAGCGGGAGCTACGAGCAGTACTTC | - | TRBD2 | TRBJ2-7 | TRBV19
CASSHGLAGGYWDEQYF | TGTGCCAGCAGTCATGGACTAGCGGGAGGGTATTGGGACGAGCAGTACTTC | - | TRBD2 | TRBJ2-7 | TRBV28
CASSPRGSEQYF | TGTGCCAGCAGTCCCAGGGGGTCCGAGCAGTACTTC | - | TRBD1 | TRBJ2-7 | TRBV27
CASSEGAGGGVFYEQYF | TGTGCCAGCAGCGAAGGAGCCGGCGGGGGCGTTTTCTACGAGCAGTACTTC | - | - | TRBJ2-7 | TRBV4-2
CATSRSGAEYNEQFF | TGTGCCACCAGCAGGAGCGGGGCAGAGTACAATGAGCAGTTCTTC | - | TRBD2 | TRBJ2-1 | TRBV15
CASSLGDGPNTGELFF | TGTGCCAGCAGCTTAGGAGACGGACCGAACACCGGGGAGCTGTTTTTT | - | - | TRBJ2-2 | TRBV11-2
CASGTVSGNTIYF | TGTGCCAGTGGGACGGTCTCTGGAAACACCATATATTTT | - | - | TRBJ1-3 | TRBV19
CASSQEGSGGVYEQYF | TGTGCCAGCAGCCAAGAAGGTAGCGGGGGGGTCTACGAGCAGTACTTC | - | TRBD2 | TRBJ2-7 | TRBV4-2
CATTIARPTDTQYF | TGTGCCACCACGATCGCGCGGCCCACAGATACGCAGTATTTT | - | - | TRBJ2-3 | TRBV2
CASRVSAGAYEQYF | TGTGCCAGTAGAGTTTCCGCCGGGGCCTACGAGCAGTACTTC | few | - | TRBJ2-7 | TRBV19
CASSVDPATLAGGTGELFF | TGTGCCAGCAGCGTAGACCCCGCCACACTAGCGGGAGGAACCGGGGAGCTGTTTTTT | - | TRBD2 | TRBJ2-2 | TRBV9
CASSVTASGNTIYF | TGTGCCAGCAGCGTGACGGCCTCTGGAAACACCATATATTTT | - | - | TRBJ1-3 | TRBV6-5
CASSLLGQGGETQYF | TGCGCCAGCAGCTTGTTGGGACAGGGTGGAGAGACCCAGTACTTC | - | TRBD1 | TRBJ2-5 | TRBV5-1
CASTKGWAGTDTQYF | TGTGCCAGCACCAAAGGATGGGCGGGCACAGATACGCAGTATTTT | - | - | TRBJ2-3 | TRBV2
CASQHQGSDNEQFF | TGCGCCAGCCAACACCAGGGATCGGACAATGAGCAGTTCTTC | - | - | TRBJ2-1 | TRBV4-1
CASRTLPAAGTQYF | TGTGCCAGTAGGACGTTGCCGGCTGCGGGTACGCAGTATTTT | - | - | TRBJ2-3 | TRBV19
CASSVAGRANEQFF | TGCGCCAGCAGTGTGGCCGGGAGGGCCAATGAGCAGTTCTTC | - | TRBD2 | TRBJ2-1 | TRBV10-1
CASSQGLAGGETQYF | TGTGCCAGCAGCCAAGGACTAGCGGGAGGAGAGACCCAGTACTTC | - | TRBD2 | TRBJ2-5 | TRBV11-2
CASSLAGSTADEQFF | TGTGCCAGCAGCTTAGCGGGCTCCACCGCGGATGAGCAGTTCTTC | few | - | TRBJ2-1 | TRBV7-3
CASSRLWAQVETQYF | TGTGCCAGCAGCAGACTCTGGGCACAAGTGGAGACCCAGTACTTC | - | - | TRBJ2-5 | TRBV21-1
CASSQAEGRYEGYTF | TGCGCCAGCAGCCAAGCGGAGGGTCGCTATGAAGGCTACACCTTC | - | - | TRBJ1-2 | TRBV4-1
CASRIQGRNTGELFF | TGTGCCAGCAGAATACAGGGGAGGAACACCGGGGAGCTGTTTTTT | - | TRBD1 | TRBJ2-2 | TRBV11-2
CASSLFGGRLNTEAFF | TGTGCCAGCAGCTTATTTGGCGGGCGTCTGAACACTGAAGCTTTCTTT | - | - | TRBJ1-1 | TRBV7-8
CASSQDLAGAVNEQFF | TGCGCCAGCAGCCAAGATCTGGCGGGAGCTGTCAATGAGCAGTTCTTC | - | TRBD2 | TRBJ2-1 | TRBV4-1
CASSYSSRNNEQFF | TGTGCCAGCAGTTACTCTTCCAGAAACAATGAGCAGTTCTTC | - | - | TRBJ2-1 | TRBV6-5
CASSFTGDIPYEQYF | TGTGCCAGCAGCTTTACAGGGGATATCCCCTACGAGCAGTACTTC | - | TRBD1 | TRBJ2-7 | TRBV13
CSAIHPPEQYF | TGCAGTGCGATACATCCGCCCGAGCAGTACTTC | - | - | TRBJ2-7 | TRBV20-1
CASSQENGLAVSSYEQYF | TGTGCCAGCAGCCAAGAGAATGGACTAGCGGTTAGCTCCTACGAGCAGTACTTC | - | TRBD2 | TRBJ2-7 | TRBV4-2
CASGDSEAFF | TGTGCCAGCGGAGACAGTGAAGCTTTCTTT | - | - | TRBJ1-1 | TRBV7-9
CASSQEGLYYEQYF | TGTGCCAGCAGCCAAGAGGGACTGTACTACGAGCAGTACTTC | - | - | TRBJ2-7 | TRBV4-2
CSARASGELFF | TGCAGCGCCCGGGCCAGCGGGGAGCTGTTTTTT | - | - | TRBJ2-2 | TRBV29-1
CASSQGRQGNYEQYF | TGTGCCAGCAGCCAAGGGCGACAGGGTAACTACGAGCAGTACTTC | - | TRBD1 | TRBJ2-7 | TRBV4-2
CASSLVGLGKADTQYF | TGTGCCAGCAGCTTAGTCGGCCTAGGAAAAGCGGATACGCAGTATTTT | - | - | TRBJ2-3 | TRBV7-9
CASSYPLSGSSTDTQYF | TGCGCCAGCAGCTACCCACTAAGCGGGAGCAGCACAGATACGCAGTATTTT | - | TRBD2 | TRBJ2-3 | TRBV5-1